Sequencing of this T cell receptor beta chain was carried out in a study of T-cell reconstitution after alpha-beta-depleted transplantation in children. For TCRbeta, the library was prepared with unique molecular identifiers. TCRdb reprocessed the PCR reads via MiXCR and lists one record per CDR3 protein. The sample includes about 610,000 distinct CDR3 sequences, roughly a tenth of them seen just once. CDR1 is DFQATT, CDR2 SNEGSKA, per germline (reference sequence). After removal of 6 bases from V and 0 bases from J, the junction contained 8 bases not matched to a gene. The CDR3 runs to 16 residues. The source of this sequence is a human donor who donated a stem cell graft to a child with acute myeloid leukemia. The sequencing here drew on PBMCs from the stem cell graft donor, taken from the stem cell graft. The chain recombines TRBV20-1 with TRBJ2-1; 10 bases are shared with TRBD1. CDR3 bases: TGCAGTGCCACAGACAGGGGGCGAAGCTCCTACAATGAGCAGTTCTTC. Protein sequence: CSATDRGRSSYNEQFF.